The rows below give T cell receptor beta chains drawn from one sample of a study of blood T cell repertoires in COVID-19. The table came from immunoSEQ multiplex PCR; TCRdb's copy has only in-frame clones and leaves some out. The sample contains about 410,000 clones, about nine tenths of which appear only once. Sequenced input: peripheral blood. Receptors were obtained from a young woman with active or convalescent COVID-19. CDR3s include the opening cysteine and the closing phenylalanine or tryptophan. The D gene is left open where the match is weak. For some rows the clone size is stated as once, few or many, or as a class when expanded; others skip it.

j_call clone_size v_call d_call cdr3_aa cdr3_nt
TRBJ1-1 - TRBV6-4 - CASSDDRAKGNTEAFF TGTGCCAGCAGCGACGACAGAGCGAAGGGGAACACTGAAGCTTTCTTT
TRBJ2-1 - TRBV27 TRBD2 CASSLARLAGAYNEQFF TGTGCCAGCAGTTTAGCCCGGCTAGCGGGAGCTTACAATGAGCAGTTCTTC
TRBJ1-3 once TRBV19 - CASSKGPQGLSGNTIYF TGTGCCAGTAGTAAGGGTCCGCAGGGACTCTCTGGAAACACCATATATTTT
TRBJ1-4 once TRBV3-1/TRBV3-2 TRBD1 CASGTGGGQELFF TGTGCCAGCGGGACAGGGGGAGGGCAAGAACTGTTTTTT
TRBJ1-2 - TRBV6-5 TRBD1 CASSYSGQGGLDGYTF TGTGCCAGCAGTTACTCAGGACAGGGAGGGTTGGATGGCTACACCTTC
TRBJ2-2 - TRBV25-1 - CASSESHPPGGTGELFF TGTGCCAGCAGTGAATCACACCCACCCGGGGGCACCGGGGAGCTGTTTTTT
TRBJ1-5 few TRBV10-1 - CASSGSPQGRYLPQHF TGCGCCAGCAGTGGGAGCCCACAGGGCCGGTATCTGCCCCAGCATTTT
TRBJ2-7 - TRBV5-1 - CASSFEGVHEQYF TGCGCCAGCAGCTTTGAGGGAGTCCACGAGCAGTACTTC
TRBJ1-5 - TRBV19 - CASSIVSGSNQPQHF TGTGCCAGTAGTATAGTATCCGGTAGCAATCAGCCCCAGCATTTT
TRBJ1-5 - TRBV27 - CASRYDGVGNQPQHF TGTGCCAGCCGCTATGACGGGGTGGGCAATCAGCCCCAGCATTTT
TRBJ2-7 - TRBV10-1 - CASSLREAPYEQYF TGCGCCAGCAGTCTCAGGGAGGCTCCCTACGAGCAGTACTTC
TRBJ1-1 - TRBV5-4 - CASSSMDKMNTEAFF TGTGCCAGCAGCTCGATGGACAAAATGAACACTGAAGCTTTCTTT
TRBJ1-4 once TRBV7-9 - CASSLVLGGSEKLFF TGTGCCAGCAGCTTAGTCCTGGGCGGGAGTGAAAAACTGTTTTTT
TRBJ2-7 - TRBV25-1 - CASSESGTSYEQYF TGTGCCAGCAGTGAATCGGGGACAAGCTACGAGCAGTACTTC
TRBJ1-2 once TRBV3-1/TRBV3-2 TRBD1 CASSQNSGGYGYTF TGTGCCAGCAGCCAAAACTCAGGGGGGTATGGCTACACCTTC